Shown below are 26 T cell receptor beta chains from a single sample sequenced in a study of cytomegalovirus exposure and HLA in healthy donors (dated by TCRdb to between 2016 and 2019). The protocol used for the library was the immunoSEQ multiplex PCR assay. For the multiplex PCR, a mixture combining 60 forward primers for TCR Vbeta segments and 13 reverse primers for TCR Jbeta segments was used. The table was pulled from immuneACCESS by TCRdb, which kept in-frame rearrangements only. Such tables lose some clones; where checked, under half of the loss comes from unresolved V genes, and the rest has no known cause. The sample profile shows 99,000 or so clones; around 80% of them were found once. Approximately 6.9% of the sample goes to the ten largest clones. The sample consisted of PBMCs. These receptors were collected from a man aged 25 to 40 in good health and CMV-seropositive.

The chain combines TRBV10-1 with TRBJ2-7; D might be TRBD1 (6 bases). Germline CDR1 is WNHNN and CDR2 is SYGVQD (reference sequence). The length of the CDR3 is 13 residues. V was pared by 5 bases and J by 3 bases, with 11 bases between. CDR3 residues: CASSSPDSYEQYF. The CDR3 nucleotides are TGCGCCAGCAGTTCCCCGGACAGCTACGAGCAGTACTTC.

The gene calls are TRBV5-6 and TRBJ2-7, with 11 bases identical to TRBD1. This CDR3 contains 16 residues. V trimming: 4 bases; J trimming: 4 bases; junction bases outside the gene matches: 10. Germline CDR1 and CDR2: SGHDT and YYEEEE. The DNA for the CDR3 is TGTGCCAGCAGCCCATCCGGGACAGGGGGAGAGTACGAGCAGTACTTC. Translation gives CASSPSGTGGEYEQYF.

The chain combines TRBV5-6 with TRBJ1-1; tentative D call: TRBD1 (5 bases). The CDR3 totals 11 residues. V was trimmed by 1 base and J by 8 bases, leaving 6 bases between them. Germline V gives CDR1 SGHDT, CDR2 YYEEEE. The DNA for the CDR3 is TGTGCCAGCAGCTTGAAGGGGGAAGCTTTCTTT. Its translation is CASSLKGEAFF.

V is TRBV5-4 and J is TRBJ1-6; perhaps TRBD1 as D (5 bases). The germline V gene encodes CDR1 SGHNT and CDR2 YYREEE (reference sequence). The V gene lost 3 bases and the J gene lost 6 bases, with 16 bases spanning the gap. CDR3 size: 16 residues. For the CDR3, the DNA is TGTGCCAGCAGCTCCGCGGACACCAGGCTTAATTCACCCCTCCACTTT. It is translated as CASSSADTRLNSPLHF.

The gene calls are TRBV19 and TRBJ1-1; D is unclear. V was trimmed by 7 bases and J by 3 bases, leaving 15 bases between them. This CDR3 region has 14 residues. The germline V gene has CDR1 LNHDA and CDR2 SQIVND (reference sequence). CDR3 loop: CASKIQPQYTEAFF. In DNA form, the CDR3 reads TGTGCCAGTAAAATACAGCCTCAATACACTGAAGCTTTCTTT.

In the case of this clone: One end of the junction fails to match germline, which may point to a read error. The chain combines TRBV5-1 with TRBJ1-6; D unresolved. CDR3 length: 14 amino acids. CDR1 and CDR2 (germline): SGHRS, YFSETQ. CDR3 protein: CASRLDHYNSPLHF. DNA of the CDR3: TGCGCCAGCAGGTTGGATCACTATAATTCACCCCTCCACTTT.

The chain links TRBV5-1 to TRBJ2-7; 7 nucleotides line up with TRBD1. Germline loops: CDR1 SGHRS, CDR2 YFSETQ. CDR3 size: 13 residues. Trimming at V came to 6 bases and at J to 2 bases, leaving 5 bases not matched to a gene. The CDR3 nucleotides read TGCGCCAGCACCCCGGGACAGCCCTACGAGCAGTACTTC. This codes for CASTPGQPYEQYF.

The chain has TRBV27 and TRBJ2-3; 7 nucleotides match TRBD1. Germline V gene sequence: CDR1 MNHEY, CDR2 SMNVEV (reference sequence). V lost 0 bases, J lost 2 bases, and 11 bases stayed unmatched. This CDR3 has 18 residues. CDR3 residues: CASSLSRNRGFSTDTQYF. The CDR3 nucleotides read TGTGCCAGCAGTTTATCGAGGAACAGGGGCTTTTCCACAGATACGCAGTATTTT.

The genes are TRBV5-1 and TRBJ1-5; unclear D gene. There are 14 residues in the CDR3. V was pared by 0 bases and J by 5 bases, with 9 bases between. CDR1 is SGHRS and CDR2 is YFSETQ in the germline V gene. The CDR3 region has the DNA TGCGCCAGCAGCTTGGGAGGGTTTGATCAGCCCCAGCATTTT. Translating gives CASSLGGFDQPQHF. The complete variable domain, with remaining parts taken from reference TRBV5-1 and TRBJ1-5, reads KAGVTQTPRYLIKTRGQQVTLSCSPISGHRSVSWYQQTPGQGLQFLFEYFSETQRNKGNFPGRFSGRQFSNSRSEMNVSTLELGDSALYLCASSLGGFDQPQHFGDGTRLSIL.

This chain connects TRBV5-1 to TRBJ1-5, with a possible D match to TRBD1 (5 bases). This CDR3 region has 14 residues. The germline V and J ends were trimmed by 2 bases and 2 bases, with 8 bases remaining between them. Germline assignment: CDR1 SGHRS and CDR2 YFSETQ. CDR3 region: CASSFEGGNQPQHF. For the CDR3, the DNA is TGCGCCAGCAGCTTTGAAGGGGGCAATCAGCCCCAGCATTTT.

The gene calls are TRBV7-5 and TRBJ2-7; no check of the table's D call, TRBD1, against the DNA was made. TRBV7-5 is annotated as a pseudogene. The CDR3 has 11 amino acids. This CDR3 is CVSQGSEEQYF. In DNA, the CDR3 is TGCGTCTCCCAGGGCTCAGAGGAGCAGTACTTC.

This clone is medium-sized. The J gene is TRBJ1-1, the V gene TRBV6-1; D unclear. This CDR3 contains 13 residues. Germline assignment: CDR1 MNHNS and CDR2 SASEGT. Between the trimmed V and J ends, which lost 6 bases and 0 bases, there was a span of 8 bases. This CDR3 is CASSAHLNTEAFF. The CDR3 bases are TGTGCCAGCAGCGCCCACTTGAACACTGAAGCTTTCTTT.

The chain employs TRBV18 and TRBJ1-3; 8 bases are a match to TRBD1. Trimming took 1 base from V and 4 from J; bases not matched to a gene: 6. The CDR3 has 16 residues. Germline V gene data show CDR1 as KGHSH and CDR2 as LQKENI. The CDR3: CASSPLQDRAGNTIYF. CDR3 nucleotides: TGTGCCAGCTCACCACTACAGGACAGGGCAGGAAACACCATATATTTT.

The chain recombines TRBV5-6 with TRBJ1-3; tentative D call: TRBD1 (6 bases). This CDR3 is built from 14 residues. Trimming cost V 1 base and J 2 bases, with 7 bases left between them. Germline CDR1 reads SGHDT; CDR2 reads YYEEEE. CDR3 coding DNA: TGTGCCAGCAGCTTGAAGGGGGCTGGAAACACCATATATTTT. Amino acid sequence: CASSLKGAGNTIYF.

This clone was picked up a small number of times. The chain recombines TRBV7-6 with TRBJ1-4, with no clear D. In germline, CDR1 is SGHVS, CDR2 FNYEAQ. The CDR3 runs to 11 residues. Trimming pared 6 bases from V and 16 bases from J, leaving 15 bases between. The CDR3 DNA sequence: TGTGCCAGCAGTTTCGGGGTTTCCTCGTTTTTT. Translated, it gives CASSFGVSSFF.

This chain links TRBV5-1 with TRBJ2-7, with D perhaps TRBD2 (6 bases). V was trimmed by 0 bases and J by 2 bases, leaving 9 bases between them. The germline CDR1 and CDR2 sequences are SGHRS and YFSETQ. The CDR3 spans 14 residues. The CDR3, as DNA: TGCGCCAGCAGCTTGGCCGGGAGAGCCTACGAGCAGTACTTC. This codes for CASSLAGRAYEQYF.

This rearrangement joins TRBV2 to TRBJ2-1; a weak D match, TRBD2 (7 bases). The CDR3 covers 14 residues. Per germline, CDR1 SNHLY and CDR2 FYNNEI. V was trimmed by 6 bases and J by 1 base, leaving 10 bases between them. The CDR3 bases are TGTGCCAGCAGCGGGGGGCTGTCCTACAATGAGCAGTTCTTC. The encoded protein is CASSGGLSYNEQFF.

CDR3: CASSLSVGRVETQYF. The CDR3, as DNA: TGTGCCAGCAGCTTATCGGTCGGGAGGGTAGAGACCCAGTACTTC. The J gene is TRBJ2-5, the V gene TRBV7-2; 8 nucleotides line up with TRBD2. Trimming at V came to 2 bases and at J to 4 bases, leaving 6 bases not matched to a gene. Germline CDR1 and CDR2: SGHTA and FQGNSA. The CDR3 is 15 amino acids.

The chain employs TRBV4-3 and TRBJ1-2, with 7 bases aligning to TRBD1. Per germline, CDR1 LGHNA and CDR2 YSLEER. J lost 4 bases, V lost 4 bases, and 3 bases had no gene match. The CDR3 has 13 amino acids. CDR3 bases: TGCGCCAGCAGCCGGGACAGCTTCTATGGCTACACCTTC. Translation gives CASSRDSFYGYTF.

In DNA, the CDR3 is TGTGCCAGCAGCTTCGGAGGGGAGAGTACGCAGTATTTT. Translation gives CASSFGGESTQYF. The J gene is TRBJ2-3, the V gene TRBV7-8, with D possibly TRBD2 on 6 matching bases. The CDR3 is 13 residues long. V was pared by 3 bases and J by 8 bases, with 12 bases between. Germline-derived CDR1 and CDR2 are SGHVS and FQNEAQ.

The CDR3: CASSPYQRKETQYF. The DNA of the CDR3 is TGTGCCAGCAGCCCCTATCAGCGGAAAGAGACCCAGTACTTC. The rearrangement uses TRBV11-2 and TRBJ2-5, with D possibly matching TRBD2 (5 bases). Germline V gene lookup returns CDR1 SGHAT and CDR2 FQNNGV. The CDR3 is 14 residues long. V was trimmed by 5 bases and J by 3 bases, leaving 13 bases between them.

The rearrangement joins TRBV28 to TRBJ2-1, with TRBD1 matching over 7 bases. In germline, CDR1 is MDHEN, CDR2 SYDVKM. V lost 5 bases to trimming and J lost 4 bases; unmatched junction nucleotides: 8. The CDR3 spans 15 residues. The CDR3 reads CASSRSQGVYNEQFF. The CDR3 region has the DNA TGTGCCAGCAGTCGGAGTCAGGGGGTTTACAATGAGCAGTTCTTC.

The genes are TRBV5-4 and TRBJ2-1; possibly TRBD2 for D (6 bases). This CDR3 has 17 residues. V was shortened by 1 base and J by 7 bases, with 21 bases between the two germline ends. Looked up from germline, CDR1 is SGHNT and CDR2 is YYREEE (reference sequence). The DNA of the CDR3 is TGTGCCAGCAGCTTGAGTGCCAACTCCAGGACTAAGAATGAGCAGTTCTTC. This translates into CASSLSANSRTKNEQFF.

This chain links TRBV27 with TRBJ1-5, with 8 bases aligning to TRBD1. This CDR3 comprises 15 residues. With 4 bases clipped from V and 4 bases from J, the junction kept 6 bases outside the gene matches. Looked up from germline, CDR1 is MNHEY and CDR2 is SMNVEV (reference sequence). The CDR3 here is CASSSYRGENQPQHF. The CDR3 nucleotides read TGTGCCAGCAGTTCGTACAGGGGGGAAAATCAGCCCCAGCATTTT.

The chain joins TRBV6-1 to TRBJ1-2, with 12 bases identical to TRBD1. Germline CDR1 reads MNHNS; CDR2 reads SASEGT. The junction had 1 base not matched to a gene; V was cut back by 0 bases and J by 8 bases. This CDR3 is 14 amino acids long. CDR3 sequence reads: CASSEAGTGGGYTF. DNA for the CDR3: TGTGCCAGCAGTGAAGCCGGGACAGGGGGCGGCTACACCTTC.

In this sample, this clone turned up many times. The chain is built from TRBV6-4 and TRBJ1-2, with D possibly being TRBD1 (6 bases). Trimming pared 2 bases from V and 7 bases from J, leaving 17 bases between. This CDR3 spans 15 amino acids. CDR1 and CDR2 (germline): MRHNA, SNTAGT. The CDR3 coding sequence is TGTGCCAGCAGTGACACACCACAGGGCATCGGTGGCTACACCTTC. The encoded protein is CASSDTPQGIGGYTF.